A single sample is the source of the 31 T cell receptor beta chains below, sequenced in a study. TCRdb called the 5' RACE reads again in MiXCR, with one record for every CDR3 protein. Of about 46,000 distinct CDR3 sequences listed, roughly 28% are singletons. The sample taken for sequencing was naive CD4+ T cells sorted from blood. The subset is: naive CD4+ T cells, CD4+CD45RA+CD25-. The source is a female donor with breast cancer.

This clonotype was recorded a few times. V and J are TRBV9 and TRBJ2-3; weak D call: TRBD2 (5 bases). Trimming pared 4 bases from V and 0 bases from J, leaving 9 bases between. The CDR3 is made up of 14 amino acids. Germline assignment: CDR1 SGDLS and CDR2 YYNGEE. The CDR3 reads CASSPGVSTDTQYF. Written as DNA, the CDR3 is TGTGCCAGCAGCCCCGGGGTTAGCACAGATACGCAGTATTTT.

The rearrangement joins TRBV6-1 to TRBJ1-6; tentative D call: TRBD1 (5 bases). Germline values: CDR1 MNHNS, CDR2 SASEGT. CDR3 length: 14 residues. V was trimmed by 6 bases and J by 3 bases, leaving 9 bases between them. As DNA, the CDR3 is TGTGCCAGCAGGGGGGACCTCTATAATTCACCCCTCCACTTT. Residues: CASRGDLYNSPLHF.

The table lists this clonotype with a few counts. V usage is TRBV6-5 and J usage is TRBJ2-1, with 9 bases that match TRBD2. V shed 6 bases, J shed 6 bases, and the junction held 3 bases outside the gene matches. Germline-derived CDR1 and CDR2 are MNHEY and SVGAGI. This CDR3 has 13 amino acids. The CDR3 nucleotides read TGTGCCAGCAGGGTACTAGCGGGCAATGAGCAGTTCTTC. It translates to CASRVLAGNEQFF.

This chain uses TRBV11-2 with TRBJ2-7; D remains unclear. Germline CDR1 is SGHAT and CDR2 is FQNNGV. The V and J ends lost 2 bases and 4 bases respectively, with 6 bases between them. The CDR3 runs to 12 residues. DNA for the CDR3: TGTGCCAGCAGCTTAAGTACTTACGAGCAGTACTTC. Translated, it gives CASSLSTYEQYF.

The chain carries TRBV27 and TRBJ2-1; D not certain. This CDR3 has 16 amino acids. The V end lost 2 bases, the J end lost 2 bases, and 13 bases lay between the germline ends. Germline loops: CDR1 MNHEY, CDR2 SMNVEV (reference sequence). CDR3 amino acids: CASSLGQSTTYNEQFF. CDR3 nucleotides: TGTGCCAGCAGTTTAGGGCAGTCAACGACCTACAATGAGCAGTTCTTC.

This clonotype was counted only a few times. V usage is TRBV5-4 and J usage is TRBJ1-1, with 11 bases that match TRBD1. From germline, CDR1 is SGHNT and CDR2 YYREEE (reference sequence). The CDR3 is 15 residues long. The junction had 8 bases not matched to a gene; V was cut back by 5 bases and J by 5 bases. CDR3 protein: CASRYEGTGGTEAFF. CDR3 nucleotide sequence: TGTGCCAGCAGATACGAAGGGACAGGGGGGACTGAAGCTTTCTTT.

This clonotype was detected only a few times. J is TRBJ2-1 and V is TRBV13; possibly TRBD1 for D (6 bases). The CDR3 covers 17 residues. Germline V gives CDR1 PRHDT, CDR2 FYEKMQ (reference sequence). V lost 5 bases and J lost 3, with 20 bases in between. The CDR3 loop is CASSPNRVKTYYNEQFF. The CDR3 nucleotides are TGTGCCAGCAGCCCTAACAGGGTTAAGACTTACTACAATGAGCAGTTCTTC.

This clonotype was seen only a few times. The chain employs TRBV7-8 and TRBJ2-5; 10 positions agree with TRBD2. V dropped 5 bases and J dropped 2; count of bases not matched to a gene: 14. Germline CDR1 and CDR2: SGHVS and FQNEAQ. The CDR3 totals 18 residues. CDR3 sequence (DNA): TGTGCCAGCAGCCCCCGGCTAGCGGGGGCCGGGTTACAAGAGACCCAGTACTTC. Its translation is CASSPRLAGAGLQETQYF. Variable domain in full (rest from reference TRBV7-8 and TRBJ2-5): GAGVSQSPRYKVAKRGQDVALRCDPISGHVSLFWYQQALGQGPEFLTYFQNEAQLDKSGLPSDRFFAERPEGSVSTLKIQRTQQEDSAVYLCASSPRLAGAGLQETQYFGPGTRLLVL.

This clonotype was detected only once. V and J are TRBV5-1 and TRBJ2-5; TRBD1 matches 10 bases. V was pared by 3 bases and J by 5 bases, with 10 bases of the junction left unmatched. The germline gives CDR1 SGHRS, CDR2 YFSETQ. The CDR3 runs to 16 residues. Here the CDR3 DNA reads TGCGCCAGCAGCTCTCCTCTGGGGACAGGGGCCGAGACCCAGTACTTC. Translating it yields CASSSPLGTGAETQYF.

There are a few counts of this clonotype. V gene TRBV4-1 combines with J gene TRBJ2-1; maybe TRBD2 (5 bases). CDR1 MGHRA and CDR2 YSYEKL come from the germline V gene. The CDR3 sequence is 14 residues long. V was trimmed by 0 bases and J by 7 bases, leaving 10 bases between them. CDR3 nucleotides: TGCGCCAGCAGCCAAGAAGGAGGCGGGAATGAGCAGTTCTTC. Encoded protein: CASSQEGGGNEQFF.

The J gene is TRBJ1-1, the V gene TRBV4-3; 8 bases fit TRBD1. CDR1 is LGHNA, CDR2 YSLEER, per germline. This CDR3 has 16 amino acids. Trimming at V came to 0 bases and at J to 4 bases, leaving 7 bases not matched to a gene. CDR3: CASSQDPLDRGTEAFF. CDR3 DNA: TGCGCCAGCAGCCAAGATCCCCTCGACAGGGGCACTGAAGCTTTCTTT.

The chain joins TRBV2 to TRBJ2-2; D is unresolved. Trimming pared 6 bases from V and 1 base from J, leaving 6 bases between. The V gene's germline CDR1 is SNHLY and CDR2 FYNNEI. CDR3 size: 13 residues. CDR3 bases: TGTGCCAGCAGATACTTGAACACCGGGGAGCTGTTTTTT. Translation gives CASRYLNTGELFF.

This chain uses TRBV7-6 with TRBJ2-2; no clear D gene. V lost 6 bases and J lost 1, with 3 bases in between. This CDR3 contains 12 residues. Germline values: CDR1 SGHVS, CDR2 FNYEAQ. CDR3 region: CASRGNTGELFF. The CDR3 DNA reads as TGTGCCAGCAGGGGGAACACCGGGGAGCTGTTTTTT.

This clonotype was seen more than once but under ten times. This chain links TRBV12-3 or TRBV12-4 with TRBJ1-3; unclear D gene. V was cut by 7 bases and J by 0 bases, with 7 bases left in between. The CDR3 spans 13 residues. CDR3 residues: CASTRPSGNTIYF. The CDR3 DNA is TGTGCCAGCACCCGACCCTCTGGAAACACCATATATTTT.

In its sample, this clonotype was seen many times. V and J are TRBV4-2 and TRBJ2-7; TRBD1 might be the D (5 bases). Germline V gene sequence: CDR1 LGHNA, CDR2 YNFKEQ. CDR3 size: 15 residues. V was pared by 0 bases and J by 3 bases, with 12 bases between. CDR3 region: CASSQEGQGFYEQYF. The CDR3 coding sequence is TGTGCCAGCAGCCAAGAGGGCCAGGGCTTCTACGAGCAGTACTTC.

This clonotype was picked up a small number of times. V usage is TRBV6-6 and J usage is TRBJ1-3, with D perhaps matching TRBD1 (6 bases). This CDR3 is 15 amino acids long. Germline V gene data show CDR1 as MNHNY and CDR2 as SVGAGI (reference sequence). The V gene lost 5 bases and the J gene lost 2 bases, with 13 bases spanning the gap. The CDR3 reads CASSSTGIAGNTIYF. CDR3 nucleotide sequence: TGTGCCAGCAGTAGCACAGGGATTGCTGGAAACACCATATATTTT.

This clonotype occurred many times. The chain carries TRBV7-2 and TRBJ2-5, with D possibly TRBD2 on 7 matching bases. This CDR3 contains 16 residues. The germline V gene encodes CDR1 SGHTA and CDR2 FQGNSA. Trimming shortened V by 1 base and J by 5 bases, and 17 bases separated the two germline ends. CDR3 DNA: TGTGCCAGCAGCTTAGGGCTTGGGGGGGGCGGTGAGACCCAGTACTTC. It is translated as CASSLGLGGGGETQYF.

The V and J genes are TRBV29-1 and TRBJ1-2; D remains unclear. The CDR3 runs to 11 residues. Per the germline V gene, CDR1 is SQVTM and CDR2 is ANQGSEA. V lost 4 bases to trimming and J lost 5 bases, with 8 bases between them. In DNA form, the CDR3 reads TGCAGCGTTGCGGACGGGTATGGCTACACCTTC. Its protein product is CSVADGYGYTF.

This clonotype was seen only a few times. The chain employs TRBV6-2 or TRBV6-3 and TRBJ2-6; D possibly corresponds to TRBD1 (6 bases). This CDR3 contains 16 residues. With 0 bases removed from V and 0 bases from J, the gap between germline ends came to 6 bases. Germline V lookup: CDR1 MNHEY, CDR2 SVGEGT. The CDR3 sequence: CASSYSGHSGANVLTF. DNA of the CDR3: TGTGCCAGCAGTTACTCGGGACACTCTGGGGCCAACGTCCTGACTTTC.

A few counts support this clonotype. The CDR3 region is CASSRQENYGYTF. The CDR3 nucleotides are TGTGCCAGCAGCCGACAGGAAAACTATGGCTACACCTTC. The chain is built from TRBV7-9 and TRBJ1-2, with a possible D match to TRBD1 (6 bases). Deletions cut 5 bases from V and 2 bases from J, with 9 bases between. This CDR3 comprises 13 residues. Germline lookup yields CDR1 SEHNR and CDR2 FQNEAQ (reference sequence).

The V gene is TRBV9, the J gene TRBJ2-2; D not certain. The CDR3 has 13 residues. The germline gives CDR1 SGDLS, CDR2 YYNGEE. The V end was cut by 0 bases, the J end by 8 bases, with 8 bases between. Here the CDR3 DNA reads TGTGCCAGCAGCGTAGTGTTGGGTGGGGAGCTGTTTTTT. Its translation is CASSVVLGGELFF.

This clonotype has only one observation. A much larger clonotype is one base distant, so this may be a read error. The chain joins TRBV2 to TRBJ2-5, with D unclear. V lost 4 bases, J lost 6 bases, and 6 bases lay in between. Germline CDR1 and CDR2: SNHLY and FYNNEI. This CDR3 is 11 amino acids long. CDR3 amino acids: CASSGQKTQYF. The DNA of the CDR3 is TGTGCCAGCAGTGGACAAAAGACCCAGTACTTC.

This chain links TRBV25-1 with TRBJ2-7; D is perhaps TRBD1 (7 bases). Germline CDR1 reads MGHDK; CDR2 reads SYGVNS. The CDR3 sequence is 23 residues long. Trimming took off 1 base at V and 0 bases at J, with 34 bases between the two ends. The CDR3 protein is CASSESPLASRTGGSLVSYEQYF. The DNA of the CDR3 is TGTGCCAGCAGTGAATCTCCCCTCGCTTCTCGGACAGGAGGGAGCCTAGTCTCCTACGAGCAGTACTTC.

With regard to this clonotype: A read error is possible here, since a much larger clone lies one base away. The chain joins TRBV25-1 to TRBJ2-5, with TRBD2 matching 11 bases. J gave up 4 bases and V 8 bases, and 12 bases lay outside the gene matches. From germline, CDR1 is MGHDK and CDR2 SYGVNS. The length of the CDR3 is 16 residues. CDR3 DNA sequence: TGTGCCAGCGGTAGTTCTAGCGGGGGGATCCTAGAGACCCAGTACTTC. Protein product: CASGSSSGGILETQYF.

This clonotype turned up a few times. The chain links TRBV2 to TRBJ1-5; TRBD1 is a possible D gene (5 bases). V was clipped by 2 bases and J by 5 bases, with 7 bases between them. Germline lookup yields CDR1 SNHLY and CDR2 FYNNEI. CDR3 length: 13 amino acids. The CDR3 here is CASSERGYQPQHF. In nucleotides, the CDR3 is TGTGCCAGCAGTGAAAGGGGATATCAGCCCCAGCATTTT.

This clonotype was counted a few times. Written as DNA, the CDR3 is TGCAGTGCCCCACGGGCGGGGGGGAGGAATACGCAGTATTTT. Translated, it gives CSAPRAGGRNTQYF. The chain uses TRBV20-1 and TRBJ2-3, with TRBD2 identical over 9 bases. J was trimmed by 7 bases and V by 6 bases; bases with no gene match: 11. Germline CDR1 is DFQATT and CDR2 is SNEGSKA (reference sequence). This CDR3 comprises 14 residues.

The chain couples TRBV11-2 to TRBJ2-5; the D gene is possibly TRBD2 (6 bases). The CDR3 has 13 residues. V was clipped by 0 bases and J by 10 bases, with 12 bases between them. From germline, CDR1 is SGHAT and CDR2 FQNNGV. The CDR3: CASSLDRDSGQYF. DNA of the CDR3: TGTGCCAGCAGCTTAGACCGGGACTCCGGCCAGTACTTC.

Only a few counts were recorded for this clonotype. CDR3 nucleotide sequence: TGTGCCAGCAGCCAAGCGAGCGGACTAGCGGCCTACGAGCAGTACTTC. Protein product: CASSQASGLAAYEQYF. V usage is TRBV4-2 and J usage is TRBJ2-7; 10 nucleotides line up with TRBD2. The germline gives CDR1 LGHNA, CDR2 YNFKEQ. The CDR3 spans 16 residues. V was clipped by 1 base and J by 2 bases; unmatched bases: 5.

J is TRBJ1-1 and V is TRBV5-1; D is ambiguous. V was trimmed by 3 bases and J by 4 bases, leaving 16 bases between them. The CDR3 has 15 residues. CDR1 is SGHRS, CDR2 YFSETQ, per germline. The CDR3 coding sequence is TGCGCCAGCAGCTCGGACGACCGCGGAGGCACTGAAGCTTTCTTT. Amino acid sequence: CASSSDDRGGTEAFF.

The chain carries TRBV5-1 and TRBJ1-1; D gene ambiguous. V gave up 1 base and J gave up 0 bases, with 7 bases separating them. CDR1 and CDR2 (germline): SGHRS, YFSETQ. CDR3 length: 14 amino acids. The CDR3 loop reads CASSLPPLNTEAFF. For the CDR3, the DNA is TGCGCCAGCAGCTTGCCGCCCCTGAACACTGAAGCTTTCTTT.

This clonotype appeared many times. This chain links TRBV6-5 with TRBJ2-2; 8 bases agree with TRBD1. Unmatched junction bases numbered 13, after V lost 2 bases and J lost 5 bases. This CDR3 comprises 18 residues. Germline V gene sequence: CDR1 MNHEY, CDR2 SVGAGI. Here the CDR3 reads CASSYPRIRGQETGELFF. The CDR3 coding sequence is TGTGCCAGCAGTTACCCTAGAATCAGGGGGCAGGAGACCGGGGAGCTGTTTTTT.